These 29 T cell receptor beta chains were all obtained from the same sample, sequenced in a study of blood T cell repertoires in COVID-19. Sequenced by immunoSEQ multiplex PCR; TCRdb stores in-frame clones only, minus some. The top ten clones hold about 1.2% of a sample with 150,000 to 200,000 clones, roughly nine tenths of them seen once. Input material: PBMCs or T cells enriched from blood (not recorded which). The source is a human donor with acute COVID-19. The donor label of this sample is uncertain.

CDR3 in amino acids: CASSQVIRGRTGELFF. The CDR3 coding sequence is TGCGCCAGCAGCCAAGTCATCAGGGGTCGCACCGGGGAGCTGTTTTTT. The chain combines TRBV4-3 with TRBJ2-2, with D perhaps TRBD1 (6 bases). There are 16 residues in the CDR3. The germline gives CDR1 LGHNA, CDR2 YSLEER. V was clipped by 1 base and J by 4 bases, with 13 bases between them.

The CDR3 DNA is TGTGCCAGCAGTTTAACGGGCGGACTGGGCTATGGCTACACCTTC. Protein product: CASSLTGGLGYGYTF. The V gene is TRBV27, the J gene TRBJ1-2; the D is unclear. Germline CDR1 and CDR2: MNHEY and SMNVEV (reference sequence). V lost 2 bases and J lost 4, with 14 bases in between. The CDR3 is made up of 15 amino acids.

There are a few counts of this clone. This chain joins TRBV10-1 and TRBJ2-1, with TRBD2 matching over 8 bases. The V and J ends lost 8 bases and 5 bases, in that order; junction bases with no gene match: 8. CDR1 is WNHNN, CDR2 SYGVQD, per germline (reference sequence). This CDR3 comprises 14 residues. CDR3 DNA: TGCGCCAGCTCCCGGGGGGGCCTAGACAATGAGCAGTTCTTC. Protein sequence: CASSRGGLDNEQFF.

CDR3 DNA sequence: TGTGCCAGCAGCCAAGAGGAAGGACAGGGAGGCGAAAAACTGTTTTTT. Protein sequence: CASSQEEGQGGEKLFF. The genes are TRBV4-2 and TRBJ1-4, with TRBD1 identical over 8 bases. CDR3 size: 16 residues. Per the germline V gene, CDR1 is LGHNA and CDR2 is YNFKEQ. V gave up 0 bases and J gave up 8 bases; unmatched junction bases: 8.

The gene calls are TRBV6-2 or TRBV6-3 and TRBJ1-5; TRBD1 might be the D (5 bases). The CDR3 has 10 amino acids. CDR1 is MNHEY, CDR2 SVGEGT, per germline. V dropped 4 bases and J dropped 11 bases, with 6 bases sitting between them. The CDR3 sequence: CASSSGSQHF. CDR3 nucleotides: TGTGCCAGCAGTTCAGGGTCCCAGCATTTT.

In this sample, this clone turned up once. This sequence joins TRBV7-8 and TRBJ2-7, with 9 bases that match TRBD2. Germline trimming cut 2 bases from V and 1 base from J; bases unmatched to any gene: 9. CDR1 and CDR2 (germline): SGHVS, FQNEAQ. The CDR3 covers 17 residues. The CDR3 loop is CASSLRRLAGSSYEQYF. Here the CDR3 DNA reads TGTGCCAGCAGCTTAAGGAGGCTAGCGGGGAGTTCCTACGAGCAGTACTTC.

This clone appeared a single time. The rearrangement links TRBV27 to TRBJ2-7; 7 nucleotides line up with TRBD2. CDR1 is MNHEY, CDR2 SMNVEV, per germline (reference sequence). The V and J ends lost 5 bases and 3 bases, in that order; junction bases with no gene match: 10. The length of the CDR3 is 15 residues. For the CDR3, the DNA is TGTGCCAGCAGTCTCCGAGCGGGGAACTTCTACGAGCAGTACTTC. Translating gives CASSLRAGNFYEQYF.

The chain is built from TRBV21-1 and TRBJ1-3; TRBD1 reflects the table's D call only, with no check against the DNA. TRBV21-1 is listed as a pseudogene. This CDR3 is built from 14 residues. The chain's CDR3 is CASSSRDRGNTIYF. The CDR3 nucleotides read TGTGCCAGCAGCTCCCGGGACAGGGGAAACACCATATATTTT.

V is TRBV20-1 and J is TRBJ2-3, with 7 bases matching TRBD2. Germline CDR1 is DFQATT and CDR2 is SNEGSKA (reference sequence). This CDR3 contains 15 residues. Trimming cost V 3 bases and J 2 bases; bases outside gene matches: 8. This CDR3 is CSASPASGSTDTQYF. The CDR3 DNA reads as TGCAGTGCTAGTCCGGCTAGCGGATCCACAGATACGCAGTATTTT.

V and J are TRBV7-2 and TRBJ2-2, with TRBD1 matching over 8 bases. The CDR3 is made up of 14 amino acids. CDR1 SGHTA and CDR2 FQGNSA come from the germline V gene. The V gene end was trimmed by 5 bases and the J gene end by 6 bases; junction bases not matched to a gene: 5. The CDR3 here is CASSERQGSGELFF. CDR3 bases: TGTGCCAGCAGCGAGCGACAGGGGTCCGGGGAGCTGTTTTTT.

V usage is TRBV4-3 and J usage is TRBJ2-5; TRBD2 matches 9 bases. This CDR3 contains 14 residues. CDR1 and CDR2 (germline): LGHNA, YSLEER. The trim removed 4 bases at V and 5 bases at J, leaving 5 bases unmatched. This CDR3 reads CASSPERGAETQYF. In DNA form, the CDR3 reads TGCGCCAGCAGCCCGGAGCGGGGGGCGGAGACCCAGTACTTC.

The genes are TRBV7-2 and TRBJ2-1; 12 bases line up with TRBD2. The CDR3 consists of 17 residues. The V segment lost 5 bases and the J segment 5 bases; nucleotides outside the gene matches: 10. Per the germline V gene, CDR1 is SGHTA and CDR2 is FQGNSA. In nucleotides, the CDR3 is TGTGCCAGCAGCATCTCTAGCGGGGGGGCCATTCACAATGAGCAGTTCTTC. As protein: CASSISSGGAIHNEQFF.

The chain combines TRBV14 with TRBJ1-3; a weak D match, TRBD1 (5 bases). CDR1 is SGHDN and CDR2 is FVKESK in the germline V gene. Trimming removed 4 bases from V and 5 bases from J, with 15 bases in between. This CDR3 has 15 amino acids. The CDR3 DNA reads TGTGCCAGCAGCCCGCTTTGGCGGGGGAGAAACACCATATATTTT. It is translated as CASSPLWRGRNTIYF.

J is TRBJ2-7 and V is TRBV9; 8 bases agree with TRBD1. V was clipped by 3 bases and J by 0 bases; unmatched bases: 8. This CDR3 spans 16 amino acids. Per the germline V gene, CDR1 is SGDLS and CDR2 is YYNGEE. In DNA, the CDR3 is TGTGCCAGCAGCGCCAAAGGGACAGGAGACTCCTACGAGCAGTACTTC. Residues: CASSAKGTGDSYEQYF.

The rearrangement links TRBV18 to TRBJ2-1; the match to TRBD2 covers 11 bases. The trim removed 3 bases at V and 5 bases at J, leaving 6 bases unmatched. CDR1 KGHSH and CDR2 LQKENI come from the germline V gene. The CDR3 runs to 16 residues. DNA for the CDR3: TGTGCCAGCTCACCCCCTAGCGGGGGGCGGAACAATGAGCAGTTCTTC. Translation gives CASSPPSGGRNNEQFF.

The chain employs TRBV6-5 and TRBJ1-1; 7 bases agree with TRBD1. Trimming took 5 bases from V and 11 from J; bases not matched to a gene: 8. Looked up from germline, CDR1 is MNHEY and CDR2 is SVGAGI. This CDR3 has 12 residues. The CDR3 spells CASSSRQGLAFF. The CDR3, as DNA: TGTGCCAGCAGTAGTAGACAGGGTTTGGCTTTCTTT.

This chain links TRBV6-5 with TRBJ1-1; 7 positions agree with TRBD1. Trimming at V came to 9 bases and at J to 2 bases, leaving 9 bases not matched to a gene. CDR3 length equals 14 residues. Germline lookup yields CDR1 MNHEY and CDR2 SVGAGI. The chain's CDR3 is CARGRTGENTEAFF. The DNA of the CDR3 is TGTGCCAGGGGAAGGACAGGAGAAAACACTGAAGCTTTCTTT.

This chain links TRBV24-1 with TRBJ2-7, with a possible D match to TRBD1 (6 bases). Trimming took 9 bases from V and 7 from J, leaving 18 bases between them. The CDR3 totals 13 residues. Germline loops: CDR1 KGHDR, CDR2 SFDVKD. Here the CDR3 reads CATLRDIGTEQYF. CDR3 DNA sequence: TGTGCCACCCTCCGGGACATAGGGACGGAGCAGTACTTC.

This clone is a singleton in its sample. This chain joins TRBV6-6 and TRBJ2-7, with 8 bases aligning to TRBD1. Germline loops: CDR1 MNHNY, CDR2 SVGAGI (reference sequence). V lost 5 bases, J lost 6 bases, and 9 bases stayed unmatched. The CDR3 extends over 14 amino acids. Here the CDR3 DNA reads TGTGCCAGCAGTCCGGGACAGGACCTTATCGAGCAGTACTTC. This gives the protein CASSPGQDLIEQYF.

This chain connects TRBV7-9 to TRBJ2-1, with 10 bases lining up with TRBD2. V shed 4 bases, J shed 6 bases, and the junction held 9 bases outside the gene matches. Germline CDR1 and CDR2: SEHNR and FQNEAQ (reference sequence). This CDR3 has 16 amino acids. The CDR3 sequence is CASSSGAGGPANEQFF. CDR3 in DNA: TGTGCCAGCAGCTCCGGAGCGGGGGGGCCGGCCAATGAGCAGTTCTTC. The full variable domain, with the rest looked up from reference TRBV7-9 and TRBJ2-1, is DTGVSQNPRHKITKRGQNVTFRCDPISEHNRLYWYRQTLGQGPEFLTYFQNEAQLEKSRLLSDRFSAERPKGSFSTLEIQRTEQGDSAMYLCASSSGAGGPANEQFFGPGTRLTVL.

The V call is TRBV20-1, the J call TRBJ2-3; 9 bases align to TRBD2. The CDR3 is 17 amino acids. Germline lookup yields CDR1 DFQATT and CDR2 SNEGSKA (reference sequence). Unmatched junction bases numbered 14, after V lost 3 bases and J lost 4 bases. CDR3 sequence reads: CSASSVSGGSKADTQYF. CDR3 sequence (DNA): TGCAGTGCTAGTTCCGTCAGCGGGGGGTCCAAGGCAGATACGCAGTATTTT.

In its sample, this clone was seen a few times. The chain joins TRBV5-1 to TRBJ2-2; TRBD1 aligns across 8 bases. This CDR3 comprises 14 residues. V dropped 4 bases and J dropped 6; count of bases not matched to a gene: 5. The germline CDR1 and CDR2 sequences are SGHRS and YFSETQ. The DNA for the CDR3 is TGCGCCAGCAGCAGGGGACAGGTCCCCGGGGAGCTGTTTTTT. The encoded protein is CASSRGQVPGELFF.

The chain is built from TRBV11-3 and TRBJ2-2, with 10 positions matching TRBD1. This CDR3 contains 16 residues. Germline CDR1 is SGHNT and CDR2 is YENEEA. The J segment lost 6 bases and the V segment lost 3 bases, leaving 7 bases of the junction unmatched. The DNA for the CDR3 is TGTGCCAGCAGCTTCTGGACAGGGGGTCTGTCCGGGGAGCTGTTTTTT. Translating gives CASSFWTGGLSGELFF.

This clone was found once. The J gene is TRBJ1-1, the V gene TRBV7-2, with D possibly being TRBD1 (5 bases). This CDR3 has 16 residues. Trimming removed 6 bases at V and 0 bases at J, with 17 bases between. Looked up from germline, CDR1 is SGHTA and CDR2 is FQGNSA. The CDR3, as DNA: TGTGCCAGCAGTGGGGCAGGACCTATTCTGAACACTGAAGCTTTCTTT. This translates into CASSGAGPILNTEAFF.

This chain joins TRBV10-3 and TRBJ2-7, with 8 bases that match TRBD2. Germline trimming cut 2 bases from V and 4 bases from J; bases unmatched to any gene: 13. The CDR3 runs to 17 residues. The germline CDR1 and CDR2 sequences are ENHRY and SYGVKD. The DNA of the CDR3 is TGTGCCATCAGTGAGGGAGTGGGTTGGCGGGGGGCTTACGAGCAGTACTTC. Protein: CAISEGVGWRGAYEQYF.

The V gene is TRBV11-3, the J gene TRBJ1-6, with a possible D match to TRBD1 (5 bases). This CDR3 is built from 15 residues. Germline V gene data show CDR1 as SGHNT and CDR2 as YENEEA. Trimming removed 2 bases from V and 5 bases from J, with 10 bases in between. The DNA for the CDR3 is TGTGCCAGCAGCTTAACCGGACAAGATAATTCACCCCTCCACTTT. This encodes CASSLTGQDNSPLHF.

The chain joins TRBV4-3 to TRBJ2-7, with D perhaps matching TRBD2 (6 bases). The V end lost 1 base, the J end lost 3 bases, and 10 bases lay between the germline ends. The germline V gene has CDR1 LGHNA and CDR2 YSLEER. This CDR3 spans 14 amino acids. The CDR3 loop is CASSQGRGDYEQYF. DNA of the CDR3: TGCGCCAGCAGCCAAGGGCGGGGAGACTACGAGCAGTACTTC.

The CDR3 spells CASSKGSYEQYF. For the CDR3, the DNA is TGTGCCAGCAGCAAAGGGAGTTACGAGCAGTACTTC. The V call is TRBV21-1, the J call TRBJ2-7; no DNA check was done on the table's D call, TRBD2. TRBV21-1 is labeled a pseudogene. The CDR3 runs 12 residues.

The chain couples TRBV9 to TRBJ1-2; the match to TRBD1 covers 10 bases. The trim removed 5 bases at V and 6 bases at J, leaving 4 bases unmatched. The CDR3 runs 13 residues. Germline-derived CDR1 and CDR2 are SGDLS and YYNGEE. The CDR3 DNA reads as TGTGCCAGCAGACGGACAGGGGGTAATGGCTACACCTTC. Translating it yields CASRRTGGNGYTF.